Listed here are 5 T cell receptor beta chains from one sample, sequenced in a study of PD-1 blockade in classical Hodgkin lymphoma. Libraries were prepared by immunoSEQ multiplex PCR; TCRdb keeps only in-frame clonotypes and omits some of them. The top ten clones hold almost 0.55% of a sample with 20,000 to 25,000 clones, about 90% of them seen once. Time point: newly diagnosed, previously untreated cHL patient sample. Starting with thawed PBMCs, CD4+ T cells were purified by magnetic negative selection. Specimen: CD4+ T cells from blood. All receptors come from a human donor with classical Hodgkin lymphoma.

The J gene is TRBJ1-1, the V gene TRBV6-5; D is ambiguous. The germline V and J ends were trimmed by 2 bases and 5 bases, with 12 bases remaining between them. Germline V gene data show CDR1 as MNHEY and CDR2 as SVGAGI. CDR3 length: 14 residues. The CDR3 DNA is TGTGCCAGCAGTTACGGGCTAGAGGGAACTGAAGCTTTCTTT. Translation gives CASSYGLEGTEAFF.

The J gene is TRBJ2-4, the V gene TRBV21-1; TRBD2 is the table's D call and was not checked against the DNA. TRBV21-1 is listed as a pseudogene. This CDR3 contains 14 residues. DNA for the CDR3: TGTGCCAGCAGCAAAGCGAGGGCGGCAAACATTCAGTACTTC. Protein: CASSKARAANIQYF.

On this clone itself: The junction does not match germline at one end; this may be a read error. This chain uses TRBV20-1 with TRBJ1-1; tentative D call: TRBD1 (6 bases). This CDR3 is built from 11 residues. Per germline, CDR1 DFQATT and CDR2 SNEGSKA (reference sequence). DNA for the CDR3: TGCAGTGCCCAGAACAGGGCTGAGGCTTTCTTT. It codes for CSAQNRAEAFF.

The J gene is TRBJ1-2, the V gene TRBV5-1; TRBD1 aligns across 7 bases. The CDR3 loop spans 14 amino acids. V shed 4 bases, J shed 5 bases, and the junction held 8 bases outside the gene matches. Germline V gene data show CDR1 as SGHRS and CDR2 as YFSETQ. The CDR3 protein is CASSLGGVEYGYTF. The CDR3 nucleotides are TGCGCCAGCAGCCTAGGGGGCGTCGAGTATGGCTACACCTTC.

The V gene is TRBV4-1, the J gene TRBJ1-2; D not resolved. There are 16 residues in the CDR3. V was shortened by 3 bases and J by 3 bases, with 17 bases between the two germline ends. Germline-derived CDR1 and CDR2 are MGHRA and YSYEKL. The CDR3 here is CASSHPLRTGYYGYTF. For the CDR3, the DNA is TGCGCCAGCAGCCATCCCCTTCGAACGGGGTACTATGGCTACACCTTC.